One sample yielded the 14 T cell receptor beta chains listed below, sequenced in a study of T cells after yellow fever vaccination. MiXCR, applied by TCRdb to the 5' RACE reads, yields one record per CDR3 protein. The table shows about 130,000 distinct CDR3 sequences, with 7.4% occurring only once. Sequencing used CD4+ T cells sorted from PBMCs, obtained around 10 days after the first yellow fever vaccination. The receptors stem from a man aged 18-30 years who received the YFV17D yellow fever vaccine.

This clonotype showed up many times. This chain uses TRBV9 with TRBJ1-6; D unresolved. The germline CDR1 and CDR2 sequences are SGDLS and YYNGEE. CDR3 length: 16 residues. V lost 0 bases to trimming and J lost 0 bases, with 7 bases between them. Here the CDR3 DNA reads TGTGCCAGCAGCGTAGAGAAAGGCTCCTATAATTCACCCCTCCACTTT. Its protein product is CASSVEKGSYNSPLHF.

This clonotype was seen at least ten times. This CDR3 is CASSLDTRAKNIQYF. The CDR3 DNA reads as TGTGCCAGCAGTCTCGACACCCGAGCCAAAAACATTCAGTACTTC. This chain connects TRBV6-5 to TRBJ2-4; no clear D. CDR1 is MNHEY, CDR2 SVGAGI, per germline. This CDR3 is 15 amino acids long. The V end was cut by 5 bases, the J end by 0 bases, with 11 bases between.

This clonotype occurred many times. The chain recombines TRBV5-4 with TRBJ2-1, with 7 bases fitting TRBD1. CDR1 and CDR2 from the germline V gene are SGHNT and YYREEE (reference sequence). Trimming took 4 bases from V and 4 from J; bases not matched to a gene: 5. CDR3 length: 14 residues. The CDR3 DNA reads TGTGCCAGCAGCCCCCGGGACAGTTACAATGAGCAGTTCTTC. This gives the protein CASSPRDSYNEQFF.

This clonotype was observed many times. V gene TRBV18 combines with J gene TRBJ2-5; 8 nucleotides match TRBD2. Trimming at V came to 3 bases and at J to 5 bases, leaving 5 bases not matched to a gene. CDR1 is KGHSH and CDR2 is LQKENI in the germline V gene. The CDR3 extends over 14 amino acids. In DNA, the CDR3 is TGTGCCAGCTCACCCGGGAGGGACACGGAGACCCAGTACTTC. The encoded protein is CASSPGRDTETQYF.

This clonotype was counted at least ten times. The chain links TRBV10-3 to TRBJ2-7, with TRBD1 matching 7 bases. Trimming took 10 bases from V and 0 from J; bases not matched to a gene: 6. The CDR3 spans 13 residues. The germline gives CDR1 ENHRY, CDR2 SYGVKD. CDR3 protein: CATVGDSSYEQYF. In nucleotides, the CDR3 is TGTGCCACCGTCGGGGACAGCTCCTACGAGCAGTACTTC.

Note on this clonotype: This clone may be a read error of a much larger clone one base away. The rearrangement joins TRBV7-9 to TRBJ1-1; D is unresolved. Trimming stripped 8 bases from V and 0 bases from J, with 10 bases between. This CDR3 contains 13 residues. CDR1 is SEHNR and CDR2 is FQNEAQ in the germline V gene (reference sequence). The CDR3 here is CASLTTVNTEAFF. CDR3 bases: TGTGCCAGCCTAACAACGGTGAACACTGAAGCTTTCTTT.

This clonotype showed up many times. The chain has TRBV10-3 and TRBJ1-1, with D perhaps matching TRBD1 (5 bases). CDR1 is ENHRY and CDR2 is SYGVKD in the germline V gene. The CDR3 length is 14 residues. Trimming shortened V by 2 bases and J by 1 base, and 8 bases separated the two germline ends. The CDR3, as DNA: TGTGCCATCAGTGAGGGGGGAGGGAACACTGAAGCTTTCTTT. It translates to CAISEGGGNTEAFF.

This clonotype appeared many times. The rearrangement joins TRBV7-3 to TRBJ2-2; D is perhaps TRBD1 (5 bases). This CDR3 has 15 amino acids. Trimming stripped 5 bases from V and 2 bases from J, with 12 bases between. The germline V gene has CDR1 SGHTA and CDR2 FQGTGA. CDR3 amino acids: CASSPNRLNTGELFF. Written as DNA, the CDR3 is TGTGCCAGCAGCCCCAACAGGCTAAACACCGGGGAGCTGTTTTTT.

The rearrangement uses TRBV9 and TRBJ2-7, with TRBD1 matching 8 bases. Unmatched junction bases numbered 6, after V lost 3 bases and J lost 4 bases. The germline CDR1 and CDR2 sequences are SGDLS and YYNGEE. This CDR3 is built from 14 residues. Written as DNA, the CDR3 is TGTGCCAGCAGCGGAGGGACAGGCTTATACGAGCAGTACTTC. Protein sequence: CASSGGTGLYEQYF.

This clonotype was seen at least ten times. The V and J genes are TRBV6-5 and TRBJ1-2; tentatively, D is TRBD1 (5 bases). Trimming cost V 0 bases and J 8 bases, with 16 bases left between them. The CDR3 is 15 residues long. The V gene's germline CDR1 is MNHEY and CDR2 SVGAGI. CDR3 sequence reads: CASSYSGGRAGGYTF. CDR3 bases: TGTGCCAGCAGTTACTCGGGAGGCAGGGCCGGAGGCTACACCTTC.

In this sample, this clonotype turned up many times. The chain employs TRBV6-1 and TRBJ2-7; 9 positions agree with TRBD2. The CDR3 loop spans 14 amino acids. V was clipped by 11 bases and J by 3 bases; unmatched bases: 11. The germline gives CDR1 MNHNS, CDR2 SASEGT. CDR3 amino acids: CASQALAGFYEQYF. CDR3 coding DNA: TGTGCCTCCCAAGCCCTAGCGGGGTTCTACGAGCAGTACTTC.

This clonotype has only a few counts. The chain links TRBV4-2 to TRBJ2-5, with 9 bases that match TRBD2. V shed 1 base and J 2 bases; nucleotides not matched to a gene: 17. The CDR3 has 20 residues. CDR1 is LGHNA, CDR2 YNFKEQ, per germline. CDR3 nucleotide sequence: TGTGCCAGCAGCCAAGTTCCGGGACTAGCAGAGCAAGGACCTCAAGAGACCCAGTACTTC. As protein: CASSQVPGLAEQGPQETQYF.

This clonotype has ten or more counts. The rearrangement joins TRBV6-1 to TRBJ1-4, with D unresolved. This CDR3 is built from 13 residues. V was shortened by 6 bases and J by 7 bases, with 12 bases between the two germline ends. CDR1 and CDR2 from the germline V gene are MNHNS and SASEGT. The CDR3 reads CASSTIRGEKLFF. CDR3 DNA: TGTGCCAGCAGCACCATACGGGGTGAAAAACTGTTTTTT.

This clonotype was seen repeatedly, ten times or more. V and J are TRBV20-1 and TRBJ1-1, with 7 nucleotides matching TRBD1. Germline V CDR1 and CDR2: DFQATT, SNEGSKA (reference sequence). The V gene end was trimmed by 1 base and the J gene end by 5 bases; junction bases not matched to a gene: 10. There are 15 residues in the CDR3. Here the CDR3 reads CSARVQGTEKTEAFF. DNA for the CDR3: TGCAGTGCTAGAGTACAGGGGACTGAGAAAACTGAAGCTTTCTTT.